The T cell receptor (beta chain) described here comes from a study of cytomegalovirus exposure and HLA in healthy donors. Study conclusions and caveats: Sequencing likely generated an artifact that appeared as a cluster of highly shared sequence variants. A classifier reportedly called cytomegalovirus status with high sensitivity and specificity. Later analysis placed DRB1 highest and HLA-C lowest in TCR association rates, which differed by HLA locus.

Germline V CDR1 and CDR2: SGHTS, YDEGEE. CDR3 size: 15 residues. With 5 bases clipped from V and 3 bases from J, the junction kept 4 bases outside the gene matches. With respect to this clone: Its antigen remains unidentified.

This PCR relied on a set of 60 Vbeta primers and 13 Jbeta primers. The table came from immunoSEQ multiplex PCR; TCRdb's copy has only in-frame clones and leaves some out. This table has roughly 56,000 clones, around 80% appearing once. The sequencing input was PBMCs. This sequence joins TRBV5-8 and TRBJ2-1; TRBD2 agrees at 11 bases. The origin of this receptor is a boy younger than 18 in good health and CMV-seropositive. The CDR3 bases are TGTGCCAGCAGGGGGACTAGCGGAGGCTACAATGAGCAGTTCTTC. Translated: CASRGTSGGYNEQFF. The full variable domain, rest sourced from reference TRBV5-8 and TRBJ2-1, is EAGVTQSPTHLIKTRGQQATLRCSPISGHTSVYWYQQALGLGLQFLLWYDEGEERNRGNFPPRFSGRQFPNYSSELNVNALELEDSALYLCASRGTSGGYNEQFFGPGTRLTVL.